The sequence of this T cell receptor (beta chain) was determined in a study of human T cells and chemical hapten exposure. About the study: An approximately 2 cm by approximately 2 cm inner upper arm patch received 2% DPC for sensitization. Study results and caveats: Healthy individuals' immune responses may differ from those of donors, who had alopecia.

Sample time point: pre-sensitization, week 0. This sample's treatment: therapeutic diphenylcyclopropenone sensitization with weekly scalp DPC. Non-pregnant alopecia patients aged 18 to 70, suitable for DPC therapy. Trimming shortened V by 4 bases and J by 4 bases, and 26 bases separated the two germline ends. The germline V gene encodes CDR1 SGHKS and CDR2 YYEKEE (reference sequence). CDR3 length: 18 residues. Library construction involved attaching unique molecular identifiers to individual cDNA molecules, which allowed quantitative, reproducible TCR counting. From the RACE reads, TCRdb called clonotypes with MiXCR, one entry per CDR3 protein. This repertoire shows a few hundred thousand distinct CDR3 sequences, around 7.3% found once; its top ten account for roughly 1.2%. For this clonotype: What it binds is not known.

The rearrangement links TRBV5-5 to TRBJ1-2; tentatively, D is TRBD1 (5 bases). Here the sequenced sample was whole blood, taken in connection with sensitization to the hapten diphenylcyclopropenone (DPC). The TCR was taken from a young man with alopecia areata. Some clones in this sample may be carry-over from other donors' samples. The CDR3 DNA sequence: TGTGCCAGCAGCGCGGAACTAAACCGGGACGGAGGATTCTATGGCTACACCTTC. Residues: CASSAELNRDGGFYGYTF.